This passage covers 17 T cell receptor beta chains from one sample sequenced in a study of siplizumab effects on memory and regulatory T cells. Some clones are missing from TCRdb's copy, which holds only in-frame ones; the method was immunoSEQ multiplex PCR. The sample lists roughly 110,000 clones, roughly 95% seen once, with around 0.16% in the top ten. Material: non-Treg CD4+ T cells sorted from blood. These receptors were collected from a human donor in good health.

This clone was recorded only once. This sequence joins TRBV29-1 and TRBJ2-1; 9 bases fit TRBD2. From germline, CDR1 is SQVTM and CDR2 ANQGSEA. The CDR3 spans 18 residues. J lost 7 bases, V lost 1 base, and 17 bases had no gene match. The CDR3 sequence is CSVEGLLTGSGGVNEQFF. The DNA for the CDR3 is TGCAGCGTTGAAGGTCTTTTAACGGGTAGCGGGGGTGTTAATGAGCAGTTCTTC.

This sequence joins TRBV19 and TRBJ2-7; no clear D gene. Germline V gene sequence: CDR1 LNHDA, CDR2 SQIVND (reference sequence). V shed 4 bases and J shed 7 bases, with 8 bases lying between them. There are 11 residues in the CDR3. DNA for the CDR3: TGTGCCAGTAGTACCGGGTCTGAGCAGTACTTC. Protein sequence: CASSTGSEQYF. The full variable domain, rest sourced from reference TRBV19 and TRBJ2-7, is DGGITQSPKYLFRKEGQNVTLSCEQNLNHDAMYWYRQDPGQGLRLIYYSQIVNDFQKGDIAEGYSVSREKKESFPLTVTSAQKNPTAFYLCASSTGSEQYFGPGTRLTVT.

The V call is TRBV18, the J call TRBJ2-7, with D tentatively TRBD2 (5 bases). Germline loops: CDR1 KGHSH, CDR2 LQKENI. V was trimmed by 0 bases and J by 0 bases, leaving 6 bases between them. The CDR3 runs 14 residues. The DNA of the CDR3 is TGTGCCAGCTCACCACCGGGGAGCTCCTACGAGCAGTACTTC. It is translated as CASSPPGSSYEQYF.

The chain links TRBV5-6 to TRBJ1-2; tentative D call: TRBD1 (5 bases). Germline V gene data show CDR1 as SGHDT and CDR2 as YYEEEE. V was trimmed by 3 bases and J by 1 base, leaving 13 bases between them. The CDR3 extends over 15 amino acids. The CDR3 DNA follows: TGTGCCAGCAGCTCCCCCGGGACTGTTAACTATGGCTACACCTTC. Protein product: CASSSPGTVNYGYTF. Full variable domain (missing parts from reference TRBV5-6 and TRBJ1-2): DAGVTQSPTHLIKTRGQQVTLRCSPKSGHDTVSWYQQALGQGPQFIFQYYEEEERQRGNFPDRFSGHQFPNYSSELNVNALLLGDSALYLCASSSPGTVNYGYTFGSGTRLTVV.

The chain recombines TRBV19 with TRBJ1-1, with D maybe TRBD1 (5 bases). The germline gives CDR1 LNHDA, CDR2 SQIVND (reference sequence). V was cut by 5 bases and J by 1 base, with 14 bases left in between. The CDR3 contains 15 residues. CDR3 residues: CASSAPGRANTEAFF. The CDR3 coding sequence is TGTGCCAGTAGTGCACCGGGACGGGCGAACACTGAAGCTTTCTTT.

The chain couples TRBV7-4 to TRBJ2-6; D ambiguous. This CDR3 comprises 18 residues. Germline assignment: CDR1 SGHVT and CDR2 SQSDAQ. V was pared by 5 bases and J by 5 bases, with 22 bases between. The CDR3 bases are TGTGCCAGCAGCGAAACATGCAGCTCACAAAGTCGGGCCAACGTCCTGACTTTC. Translated, it gives CASSETCSSQSRANVLTF.

The J gene is TRBJ2-3, the V gene TRBV5-6; 8 bases map to TRBD2. This CDR3 is built from 16 residues. Unmatched junction bases numbered 8, after V lost 2 bases and J lost 3 bases. In germline, CDR1 is SGHDT, CDR2 YYEEEE. CDR3: CASSLLAGMLTDTQYF. CDR3 nucleotides: TGTGCCAGCAGCTTATTAGCGGGGATGTTGACAGATACGCAGTATTTT.

The chain couples TRBV19 to TRBJ1-2; D uncertain. Germline values: CDR1 LNHDA, CDR2 SQIVND (reference sequence). Trimming stripped 4 bases from V and 0 bases from J, with 15 bases between. The CDR3 covers 16 residues. The CDR3 DNA follows: TGTGCCAGTAGTACCCAAGCGTCGAAGGCTAACTATGGCTACACCTTC. It yields the protein CASSTQASKANYGYTF.

This chain connects TRBV28 to TRBJ2-3; D is undetermined. With 4 bases removed from V and 5 bases from J, the gap between germline ends came to 10 bases. The CDR3 covers 13 residues. Per the germline V gene, CDR1 is MDHEN and CDR2 is SYDVKM. The CDR3 sequence: CASSSQLQDTQYF. In DNA, the CDR3 is TGTGCCAGCAGTTCCCAGCTGCAAGATACGCAGTATTTT.

The V and J genes are TRBV7-3 and TRBJ1-2, with D possibly being TRBD1 (5 bases). There are 15 residues in the CDR3. Germline V gene sequence: CDR1 SGHTA, CDR2 FQGTGA. V was pared by 2 bases and J by 2 bases, with 12 bases between. The CDR3 protein is CASSLGAQANYGYTF. The CDR3 coding sequence is TGTGCCAGCAGCTTAGGGGCACAGGCAAACTATGGCTACACCTTC.

The chain has TRBV18 and TRBJ1-5; possibly TRBD1 for D (5 bases). The germline V and J ends were trimmed by 6 bases and 4 bases, with 10 bases remaining between them. The CDR3 runs 13 residues. Germline V gene lookup returns CDR1 KGHSH and CDR2 LQKENI. The CDR3 protein is CASSAGGNQPQHF. CDR3 DNA sequence: TGTGCCAGCTCGGCTGGGGGAAATCAGCCCCAGCATTTT.

The chain has TRBV19 and TRBJ2-3; a possible D gene is TRBD2 (6 bases). CDR3 length: 13 amino acids. Germline assignment: CDR1 LNHDA and CDR2 SQIVND (reference sequence). Trimming shortened V by 0 bases and J by 9 bases, and 10 bases separated the two germline ends. This CDR3 is CASSIDREFTQYF. The DNA for the CDR3 is TGTGCCAGTAGTATAGACCGGGAGTTCACGCAGTATTTT. The complete variable domain, with remaining parts taken from reference TRBV19 and TRBJ2-3, reads DGGITQSPKYLFRKEGQNVTLSCEQNLNHDAMYWYRQDPGQGLRLIYYSQIVNDFQKGDIAEGYSVSREKKESFPLTVTSAQKNPTAFYLCASSIDREFTQYFGPGTRLTVL.

The V call is TRBV28, the J call TRBJ1-2; tentatively, D is TRBD1 (5 bases). The germline gives CDR1 MDHEN, CDR2 SYDVKM. Trimming took off 3 bases at V and 4 bases at J, with 9 bases between the two ends. This CDR3 has 13 residues. This chain's CDR3 is CASSFWGGYGYTF. In DNA form, the CDR3 reads TGTGCCAGCAGTTTCTGGGGGGGCTATGGCTACACCTTC.

Details on this clone: The identical CDR3 is also encoded by other nucleotide sequences in the sample. The chain carries TRBV11-3 and TRBJ2-5, with D perhaps TRBD2 (5 bases). The CDR3 totals 13 residues. V was shortened by 5 bases and J by 2 bases, with 9 bases between the two germline ends. Germline CDR1 SGHNT, CDR2 YENEEA. The chain's CDR3 is CASSLGVQETQYF. DNA for the CDR3: TGTGCCAGCAGCCTCGGGGTACAAGAGACCCAGTACTTC.

This rearrangement joins TRBV2 to TRBJ2-1; 8 nucleotides align to TRBD1. The germline CDR1 and CDR2 sequences are SNHLY and FYNNEI. The trim removed 7 bases at V and 5 bases at J, leaving 4 bases unmatched. CDR3 length equals 13 residues. The CDR3 region is CASNMDRDNEQFF. The CDR3, as DNA: TGTGCCAGCAACATGGACAGGGACAATGAGCAGTTCTTC.

The chain couples TRBV5-1 to TRBJ2-3; the D call may be TRBD1 or TRBD2 (5 bases each). Germline V gene sequence: CDR1 SGHRS, CDR2 YFSETQ. The CDR3 sequence is 13 residues long. Trimming cost V 4 bases and J 5 bases, with 11 bases left between them. CDR3 in amino acids: CASSLGDVDTQYF. DNA of the CDR3: TGCGCCAGCAGCCTAGGGGACGTAGATACGCAGTATTTT.

The chain has TRBV30 and TRBJ2-6; 8 nucleotides align to TRBD1. With V trimmed by 3 bases and J by 1 base, 11 bases remained unmatched. CDR1 GTSNPN and CDR2 SVGIG come from the germline V gene (reference sequence). This CDR3 has 18 amino acids. CDR3 sequence: CAWSARTGRISGANVLTF. In DNA form, the CDR3 reads TGTGCCTGGAGCGCCCGGACAGGGAGGATATCTGGGGCCAACGTCCTGACTTTC.